This is a list of T cell receptor beta chains from one sample in a study of cytomegalovirus exposure and HLA in healthy donors. Sequencing was performed with immunoSEQ multiplex PCR; in TCRdb, only in-frame clones are kept and a portion is missing. The table shows fewer than 200,000 clones, with 82% occurring only once. Source material: PBMCs. The receptors derive from a male donor in good health and CMV-seronegative. CDR3s include the opening cysteine and the closing phenylalanine or tryptophan. Each record gives: clone size, V gene, J gene, D gene, CDR3 protein, CDR3 DNA. D genes are given only for firm matches. Size is omitted from some rows. Given values are once, few, many or a class for expanded clones.

size: -; V: TRBV11-3; J: TRBJ2-1; D: -; CDR3: CASSSAGGNYNEQFF; DNA: TGTGCCAGCAGCTCCGCCGGCGGGAACTACAATGAGCAGTTCTTC
size: -; V: TRBV9; J: TRBJ2-1; D: -; CDR3: CASSVGAGDEQFF; DNA: TGTGCCAGCAGCGTAGGGGCAGGGGATGAGCAGTTCTTC
size: -; V: TRBV5-1; J: TRBJ2-1; D: TRBD2; CDR3: CASSLRLAVPYNEQFF; DNA: TGCGCCAGCAGCTTGCGGCTAGCGGTCCCCTACAATGAGCAGTTCTTC
size: few; V: TRBV28; J: TRBJ1-2; D: -; CDR3: CASSLLVQGSGYTF; DNA: TGTGCCAGCAGTTTATTGGTGCAGGGGAGCGGCTACACCTTC
size: -; V: TRBV19; J: TRBJ1-1; D: -; CDR3: CASSIETGVTYMNTEAFF; DNA: TGTGCCAGTAGTATAGAGACGGGGGTGACCTATATGAACACTGAAGCTTTCTTT
size: -; V: TRBV9; J: TRBJ2-5; D: TRBD2; CDR3: CASSPWGTSGPQETQYF; DNA: TGTGCCAGCAGCCCTTGGGGGACTAGCGGACCCCAAGAGACCCAGTACTTC
size: -; V: TRBV5-6; J: TRBJ2-7; D: -; CDR3: CASSYRELKGEQYF; DNA: TGTGCCAGCAGCTACCGGGAACTAAAAGGGGAGCAGTACTTC
size: -; V: TRBV7-7; J: TRBJ1-3; D: -; CDR3: CASSLSEQTGLSGNTIYF; DNA: TGTGCCAGCAGCTTATCTGAACAGACCGGTCTCTCTGGAAACACCATATATTTT
size: -; V: TRBV9; J: TRBJ2-5; D: -; CDR3: CASSVGGSDRGETQYF; DNA: TGTGCCAGCAGCGTAGGCGGATCGGATCGCGGGGAGACCCAGTACTTC
size: -; V: TRBV9; J: TRBJ1-1; D: -; CDR3: CASSVGVGGEAFF; DNA: TGTGCCAGCAGCGTAGGGGTCGGAGGAGAAGCTTTCTTT
size: -; V: TRBV2; J: TRBJ2-2; D: -; CDR3: CASRAGNTGELFF; DNA: TGTGCCAGCAGAGCAGGGAACACCGGGGAGCTGTTTTTT
size: -; V: TRBV19; J: TRBJ2-3; D: TRBD2; CDR3: CASSNLAGPDTQYF; DNA: TGTGCCAGTAGTAATCTAGCGGGGCCAGATACGCAGTATTTT
size: -; V: TRBV5-5; J: TRBJ1-4; D: TRBD1; CDR3: CASSTGDGTGDEKLFF; DNA: TGTGCCAGCAGCACCGGGGATGGGACAGGGGATGAAAAACTGTTTTTT
size: -; V: TRBV10-3; J: TRBJ2-3; D: TRBD2; CDR3: CAISDVAGGRGDTQYF; DNA: TGTGCCATCAGTGATGTGGCGGGGGGGCGGGGAGATACGCAGTATTTT
size: few; V: TRBV21-1; J: TRBJ2-4; D: -; CDR3: CASSKRPSVGGQASSPWDIQYF; DNA: TGTGCCAGCAGCAAAAGGCCCTCCGTTGGTGGGCAGGCGTCTTCCCCTTGGGACATTCAGTACTTC
size: -; V: TRBV19; J: TRBJ2-7; D: TRBD1; CDR3: CAGSPTGWGEQYF; DNA: TGTGCCGGTAGCCCGACAGGGTGGGGTGAGCAGTACTTC
size: -; V: TRBV7-2; J: TRBJ1-2; D: TRBD1; CDR3: CASSSIGDRASYTF; DNA: TGTGCCAGCAGCTCAATTGGGGACAGGGCGAGCTACACCTTC
size: -; V: TRBV13; J: TRBJ2-7; D: -; CDR3: CASSFRQTSSYEQYF; DNA: TGTGCCAGCAGCTTTCGACAGACTAGCTCCTACGAGCAGTACTTC
size: -; V: TRBV27; J: TRBJ2-2; D: -; CDR3: CASSKYRDPNAGELFF; DNA: TGTGCCAGCAGTAAATACAGGGACCCTAACGCCGGGGAGCTGTTTTTT
size: -; V: TRBV6-1; J: TRBJ1-4; D: TRBD1; CDR3: CASSDRNRGEKLFF; DNA: TGTGCCAGCAGTGATCGAAACAGGGGGGAAAAACTGTTTTTT
size: -; V: TRBV27; J: TRBJ2-3; D: TRBD2; CDR3: CASSLLLSGGTDTQYF; DNA: TGTGCCAGCAGTTTATTGCTTAGCGGGGGTACAGATACGCAGTATTTT
size: -; V: TRBV2; J: TRBJ2-3; D: TRBD2; CDR3: CASSDWTSGNTDTQYF; DNA: TGTGCCAGCAGTGACTGGACTAGCGGTAACACAGATACGCAGTATTTT
size: -; V: TRBV6-6; J: TRBJ1-3; D: -; CDR3: CASTTGFGNTIYF; DNA: TGTGCCAGCACTACAGGGTTTGGGAACACCATATATTTT
size: -; V: TRBV6-5; J: TRBJ2-1; D: -; CDR3: CASSYGGLVGNEQFF; DNA: TGTGCCAGCAGTTATGGAGGTTTAGTGGGCAATGAGCAGTTCTTC